This T cell receptor (beta chain) was profiled in a study of OX40 agonist ivuxolimab in advanced cancers. With respect to the entire study: Ivuxolimab was a fully human IgG2 agonistic monoclonal antibody targeting the costimulatory receptor OX40 (CD134). Intravenous ivuxolimab was administered to patients every 2 weeks at six dose levels: 0.01, 0.1, 0.3, 1.5, 3 and 10 mg/kg. Among the roughly 50 dose-escalation patients, some 20 had hepatocellular carcinoma, 15 or so melanoma, 9 renal cell carcinoma and 9 head and neck cancer. In the dose-escalation cohort, around four fifths of patients were male, and the mean age was approximately 60 years with a range of roughly 20 to 80. Prior anti-PD-1, anti-PD-L1 or anti-CTLA-4 therapy was permitted, and approximately 42% of dose-escalation patients had received checkpoint inhibitors. Partial responses occurred in three dose-escalation patients, of whom one had hepatocellular carcinoma and two had cutaneous melanoma. Peripheral TCRbeta sequencing aimed to test whether ivuxolimab altered TCR sequence diversity and caused clonal T-cell expansion. The paper reports the monotherapy dose-escalation portion (N ≈ 50 patients) of the phase I ivuxolimab trial. General conclusions and limits of the study: After ivuxolimab, more expanded clones were found on average in CD8+ T cells than in CD4+ T cells. Low levels of normalized T-cell clonal expansion were also seen in some patients who did not respond. Which antigens the clonally expanded peripheral T cells were specific for was not determined. At doses of 0.1 to 3.0 mg/kg, clonal expansion of both CD4+ and CD8+ blood T cells was observed from baseline to week 6. In the 0.1-3.0 mg/kg groups, partial responders had among the lowest normalized peripheral clonal expansion, particularly in CD8+ T cells.

The trial excluded patients who had a history of autoimmune disease or were on systemic immunosuppression. Peripheral blood for TCR sequencing was drawn from every dose cohort at baseline, at cycle 4 day 1 and at cycle 7 day 1. The samples were drawn from a first-in-human, open-label, multicenter phase I dose-escalation trial of ivuxolimab. Adults with locally advanced or metastatic melanoma, renal cell, hepatocellular, or head and neck squamous cell carcinoma were enrolled in the trial. Before TCR sequencing, CD4+ T cells and CD8+ T cells were sorted from peripheral blood as separate populations. Germline trimming amounts to 8 bases on V and 11 bases on J, with 8 as the count of junction bases outside the gene matches. CDR1 is given as MDHEN and CDR2 as SYDVKM, both from the germline V gene. The CDR3 has 11 amino acids, counting the end cysteine and phenylalanine. Solely the CDR3 DNA is kept, with 33 bases framed from the first base.

As regards this clone: What antigen it recognizes has not been identified. Within one base of it there is no much larger clone, and no base qualities were kept.

Genomic DNA was isolated from the sorted cells so that the TCRbeta CDR3 region could be sequenced. The immunoSEQ Assay was used to sequence the TCRbeta CDR3 regions. TCRdb limited this immuneACCESS table to in-frame rearrangements with V and J called. A share of clones is missing; checked studies link under half to unresolved V genes, and the rest is unexplained. The sample table contains roughly 73,000 clones; only one count was recorded for roughly 84% of them. The ten largest make up approximately 2.1% of the sample. The clonotype originates from an adult with an advanced solid tumor such as melanoma, head and neck, liver or kidney cancer. The source material was CD4+ or CD8+ T cells sorted from blood, sampled in a trial of the OX40 agonist ivuxolimab. This sequence uses TRBV28 and TRBJ2-7, and 8 junction bases match TRBD1. The nucleotide sequence reads TGTGCCAGCTCCAGACAGGGGTTTGAGTACTTC. It translates to CASSRQGFEYF.